Detailed here is one TCR beta chain. These data belong to a study of OX40 agonist ivuxolimab in advanced cancers. Sequencing used immunoSEQ multiplex PCR; TCRdb keeps in-frame clones, though not all of them. The table has 50,000 to 60,000 clones, around 86% seen once. The sequence was collected from an adult with an advanced solid tumor such as melanoma, head and neck, liver or kidney cancer. The sample in question was CD4+ or CD8+ T cells sorted from blood, obtained in a trial of the OX40 agonist ivuxolimab.

Here the CDR3 reads CASSLVRGQGNTIYF. The CDR3 DNA reads TGTGCCAGCAGCTTAGTCAGGGGGCAAGGAAACACCATATATTTT. The chain employs TRBV7-8 and TRBJ1-3; TRBD1 aligns across 8 bases. The CDR3 totals 15 residues. Germline V lookup: CDR1 SGHVS, CDR2 FQNEAQ. V shed 1 base, J shed 4 bases, and the junction held 3 bases outside the gene matches.